This T cell receptor (beta chain) was sequenced for a study of blood T cell repertoires in COVID-19. Looking at the study overall: T cells, B-cell-depleted T cells, or PBMCs provided the cDNA or gDNA that served as material.

As originally analysed: Quantification of nucleated cells was approximated via reference gene primer amplification. Data came from immunoSEQ multiplex PCR; TCRdb stores just in-frame clones and leaves some out. V and J calls plus clone size are reproduced from that table; the DNA served to infer D and trimming. The table includes 250,000 to 350,000 clones, around 90% detected once. This TCR was recovered from a woman between 45 and 65 years old who had recovered from COVID-19. Sequenced: peripheral blood.

CDR3 nucleotides: TGTGCCAGTAGTATAGACCCGCCCCGGTGGGGGGCTGTTAGCGGGGGACGCTCCTACAATGAGCAGTTCTTC. This translates into CASSIDPPRWGAVSGGRSYNEQFF. V is TRBV19 and J is TRBJ2-1; 9 bases map to TRBD2. V trimming: 0 bases; J trimming: 0 bases; junction bases outside the gene matches: 24. The CDR3 sequence is 24 residues long. CDR1 and CDR2 (germline): LNHDA, SQIVND (reference sequence). Variable domain in full (rest from reference TRBV19 and TRBJ2-1): DGGITQSPKYLFRKEGQNVTLSCEQNLNHDAMYWYRQDPGQGLRLIYYSQIVNDFQKGDIAEGYSVSREKKESFPLTVTSAQKNPTAFYLCASSIDPPRWGAVSGGRSYNEQFFGPGTRLTVL.